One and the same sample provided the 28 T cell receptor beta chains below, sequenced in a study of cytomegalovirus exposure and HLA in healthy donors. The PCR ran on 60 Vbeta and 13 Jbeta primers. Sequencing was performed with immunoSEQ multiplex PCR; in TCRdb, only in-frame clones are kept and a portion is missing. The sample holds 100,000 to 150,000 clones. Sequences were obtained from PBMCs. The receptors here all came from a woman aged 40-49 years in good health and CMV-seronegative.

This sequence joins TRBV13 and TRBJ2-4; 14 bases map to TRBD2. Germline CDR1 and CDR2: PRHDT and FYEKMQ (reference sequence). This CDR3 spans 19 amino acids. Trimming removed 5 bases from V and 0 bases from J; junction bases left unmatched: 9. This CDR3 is CASSEAGTSGGLAKNIQYF. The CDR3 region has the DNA TGTGCCAGCAGCGAGGCCGGGACTAGCGGGGGTCTAGCCAAAAACATTCAGTACTTC.

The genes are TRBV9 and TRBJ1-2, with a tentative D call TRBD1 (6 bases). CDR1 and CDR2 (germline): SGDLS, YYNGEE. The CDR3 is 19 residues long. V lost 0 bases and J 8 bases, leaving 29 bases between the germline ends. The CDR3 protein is CASSVDPLWGGGVWEGYTF. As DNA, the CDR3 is TGTGCCAGCAGCGTAGATCCCCTTTGGGGAGGGGGAGTTTGGGAGGGCTACACCTTC.

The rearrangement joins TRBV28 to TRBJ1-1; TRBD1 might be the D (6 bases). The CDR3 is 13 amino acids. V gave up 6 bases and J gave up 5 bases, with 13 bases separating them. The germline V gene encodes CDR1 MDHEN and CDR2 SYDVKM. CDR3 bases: TGTGCCAGCAGCCCACCAGGGGATACTGAAGCTTTCTTT. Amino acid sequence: CASSPPGDTEAFF.

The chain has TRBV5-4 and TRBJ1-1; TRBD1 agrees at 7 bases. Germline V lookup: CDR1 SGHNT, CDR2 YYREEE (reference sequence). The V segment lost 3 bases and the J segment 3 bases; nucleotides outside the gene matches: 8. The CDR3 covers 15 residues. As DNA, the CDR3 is TGTGCCAGCAGCTGGAAGGGGGCGACGGACACTGAAGCTTTCTTT. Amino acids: CASSWKGATDTEAFF.

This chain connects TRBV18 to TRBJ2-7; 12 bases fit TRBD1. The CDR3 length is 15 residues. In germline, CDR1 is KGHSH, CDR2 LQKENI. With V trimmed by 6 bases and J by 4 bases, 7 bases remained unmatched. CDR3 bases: TGTGCCAGCTCGACGGGACAGGGGGCGAGTTACGAGCAGTACTTC. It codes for CASSTGQGASYEQYF.

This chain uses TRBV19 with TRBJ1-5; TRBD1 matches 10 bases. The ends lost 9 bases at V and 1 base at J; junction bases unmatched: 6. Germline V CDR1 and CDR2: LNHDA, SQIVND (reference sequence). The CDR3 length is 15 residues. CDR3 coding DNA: TGTGCCAGCTTCCGGACAGGGGGAAGCAATCAGCCCCAGCATTTT. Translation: CASFRTGGSNQPQHF. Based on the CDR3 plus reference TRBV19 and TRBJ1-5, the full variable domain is DGGITQSPKYLFRKEGQNVTLSCEQNLNHDAMYWYRQDPGQGLRLIYYSQIVNDFQKGDIAEGYSVSREKKESFPLTVTSAQKNPTAFYLCASFRTGGSNQPQHFGDGTRLSIL.

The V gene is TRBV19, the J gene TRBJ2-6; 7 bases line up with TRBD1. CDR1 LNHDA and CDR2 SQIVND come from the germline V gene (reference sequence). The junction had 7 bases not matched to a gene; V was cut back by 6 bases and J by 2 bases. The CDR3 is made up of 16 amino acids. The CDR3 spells CASRITGDAGANVLTF. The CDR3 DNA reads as TGTGCCAGTAGGATAACAGGGGACGCTGGGGCCAACGTCCTGACTTTC. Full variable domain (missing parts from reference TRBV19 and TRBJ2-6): DGGITQSPKYLFRKEGQNVTLSCEQNLNHDAMYWYRQDPGQGLRLIYYSQIVNDFQKGDIAEGYSVSREKKESFPLTVTSAQKNPTAFYLCASRITGDAGANVLTFGAGSRLTVL.

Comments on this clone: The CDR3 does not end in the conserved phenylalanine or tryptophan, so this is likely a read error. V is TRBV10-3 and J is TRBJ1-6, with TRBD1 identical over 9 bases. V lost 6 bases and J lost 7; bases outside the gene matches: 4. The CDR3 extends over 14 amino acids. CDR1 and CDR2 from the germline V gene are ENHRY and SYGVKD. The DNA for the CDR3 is TGTGCCATCAGCTTGGGACAGGGAAATTCACCCCTCCACTTG. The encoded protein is CAISLGQGNSPLHL.

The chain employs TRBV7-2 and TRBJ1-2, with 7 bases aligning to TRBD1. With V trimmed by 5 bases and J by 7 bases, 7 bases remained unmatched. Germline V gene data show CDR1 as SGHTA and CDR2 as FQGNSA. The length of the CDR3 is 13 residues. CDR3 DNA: TGTGCCAGCAGCATAGACAGGGTTGGTGGCTACACCTTC. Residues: CASSIDRVGGYTF.

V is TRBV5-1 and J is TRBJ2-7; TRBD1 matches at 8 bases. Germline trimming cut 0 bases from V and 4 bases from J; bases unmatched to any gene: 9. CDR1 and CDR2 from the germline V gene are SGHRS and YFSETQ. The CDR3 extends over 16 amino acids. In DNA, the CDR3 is TGCGCCAGCAGCTTGGATTTTGGGCAGGGGGCTTACGAGCAGTACTTC. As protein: CASSLDFGQGAYEQYF.

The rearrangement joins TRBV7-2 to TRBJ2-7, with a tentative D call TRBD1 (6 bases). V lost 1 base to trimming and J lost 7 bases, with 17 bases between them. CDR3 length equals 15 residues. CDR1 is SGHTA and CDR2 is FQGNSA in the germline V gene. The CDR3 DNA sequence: TGTGCCAGCAGCTTAGGCCATCAGACAGGTCAAGAGCAGTACTTC. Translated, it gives CASSLGHQTGQEQYF. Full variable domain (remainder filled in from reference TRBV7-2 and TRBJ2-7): GAGVSQSPSNKVTEKGKDVELRCDPISGHTALYWYRQSLGQGLEFLIYFQGNSAPDKSGLPSDRFSAERTGGSVSTLTIQRTQQEDSAVYLCASSLGHQTGQEQYFGPGTRLTVT.

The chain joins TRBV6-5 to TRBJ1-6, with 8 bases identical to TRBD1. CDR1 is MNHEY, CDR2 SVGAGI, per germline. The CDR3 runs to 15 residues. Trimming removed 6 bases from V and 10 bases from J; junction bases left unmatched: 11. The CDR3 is CASSRGQAFSSPLHF. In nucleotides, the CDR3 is TGTGCCAGCAGCAGGGGACAGGCGTTCAGCTCACCCCTCCACTTT.

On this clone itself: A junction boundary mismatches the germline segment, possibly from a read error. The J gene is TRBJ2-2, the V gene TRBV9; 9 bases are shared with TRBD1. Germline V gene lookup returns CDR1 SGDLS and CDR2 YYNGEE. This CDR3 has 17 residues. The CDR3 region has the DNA TGTGCCAGCAGGGACAGGGGAGGAGGCGCGAACACCGGGGAGCTGCTTTTT. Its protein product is CASRDRGGGANTGELLF.

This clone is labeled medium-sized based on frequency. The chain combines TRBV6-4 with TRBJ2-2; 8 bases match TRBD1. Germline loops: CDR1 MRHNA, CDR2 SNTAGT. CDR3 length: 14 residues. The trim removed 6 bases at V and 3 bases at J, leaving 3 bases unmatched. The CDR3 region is CASRTGADTGELFF. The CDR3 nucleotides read TGTGCCAGCAGGACAGGGGCCGACACCGGGGAGCTGTTTTTT.

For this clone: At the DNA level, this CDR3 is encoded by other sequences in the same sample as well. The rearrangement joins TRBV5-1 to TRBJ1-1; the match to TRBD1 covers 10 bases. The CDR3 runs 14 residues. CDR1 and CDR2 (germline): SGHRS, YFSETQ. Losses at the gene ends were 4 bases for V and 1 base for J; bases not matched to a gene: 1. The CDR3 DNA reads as TGCGCCAGCAGCCGGGACAGGGGGAACACTGAAGCTTTCTTT. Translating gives CASSRDRGNTEAFF.

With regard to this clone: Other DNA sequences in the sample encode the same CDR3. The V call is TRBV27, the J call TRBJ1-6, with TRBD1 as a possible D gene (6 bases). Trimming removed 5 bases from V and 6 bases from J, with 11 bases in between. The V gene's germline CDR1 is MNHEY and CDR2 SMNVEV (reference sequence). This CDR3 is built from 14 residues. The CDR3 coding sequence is TGTGCCAGCAGTCCCGACAGGAGTAATTCACCCCTCCACTTT. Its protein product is CASSPDRSNSPLHF.

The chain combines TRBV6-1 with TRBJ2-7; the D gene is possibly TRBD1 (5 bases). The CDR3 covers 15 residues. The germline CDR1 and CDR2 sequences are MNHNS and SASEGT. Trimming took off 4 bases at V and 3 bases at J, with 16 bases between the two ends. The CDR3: CASSVDSEESYEQYV. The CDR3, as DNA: TGTGCCAGCAGTGTCGACAGTGAGGAGAGCTACGAGCAGTACGTC.

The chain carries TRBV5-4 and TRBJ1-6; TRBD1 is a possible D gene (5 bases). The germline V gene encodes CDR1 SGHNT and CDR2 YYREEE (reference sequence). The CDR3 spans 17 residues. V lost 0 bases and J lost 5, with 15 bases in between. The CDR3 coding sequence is TGTGCCAGCAGCTTGGAGGTACAGGCCATTAATAATTCACCCCTCCACTTT. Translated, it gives CASSLEVQAINNSPLHF.

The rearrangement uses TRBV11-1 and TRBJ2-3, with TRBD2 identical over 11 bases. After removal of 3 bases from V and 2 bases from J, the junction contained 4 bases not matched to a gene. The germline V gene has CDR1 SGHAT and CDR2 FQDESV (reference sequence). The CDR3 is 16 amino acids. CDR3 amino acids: CASSFLAGGPTDTQYF. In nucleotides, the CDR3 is TGTGCCAGCAGCTTCCTAGCGGGGGGACCCACAGATACGCAGTATTTT.

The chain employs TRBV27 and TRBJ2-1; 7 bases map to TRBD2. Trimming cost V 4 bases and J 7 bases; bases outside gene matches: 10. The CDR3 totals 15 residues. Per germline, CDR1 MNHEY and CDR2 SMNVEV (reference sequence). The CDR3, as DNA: TGTGCCAGCAGTTCCGAGCCGCGGGGGAGAAATGAGCAGTTCTTC. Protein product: CASSSEPRGRNEQFF.

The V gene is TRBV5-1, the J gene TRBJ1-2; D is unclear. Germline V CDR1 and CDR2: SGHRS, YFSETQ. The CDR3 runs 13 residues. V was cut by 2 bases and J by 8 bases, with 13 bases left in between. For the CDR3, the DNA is TGCGCCAGCAGCTTAGGGCCGGGGTCAGGCTACACCTTC. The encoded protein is CASSLGPGSGYTF.

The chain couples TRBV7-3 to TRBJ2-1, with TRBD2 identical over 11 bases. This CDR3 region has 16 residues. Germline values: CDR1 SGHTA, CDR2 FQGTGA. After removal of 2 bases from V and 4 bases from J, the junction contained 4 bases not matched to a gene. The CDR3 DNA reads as TGTGCCAGCAGCTTACTAGCGGGGGGACAATACAATGAGCAGTTCTTC. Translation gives CASSLLAGGQYNEQFF.

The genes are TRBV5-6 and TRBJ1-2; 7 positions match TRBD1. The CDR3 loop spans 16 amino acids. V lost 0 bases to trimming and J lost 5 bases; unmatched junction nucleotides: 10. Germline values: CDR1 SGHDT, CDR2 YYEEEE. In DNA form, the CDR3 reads TGTGCCAGCAGCTTGGGACTACAGGGGTTTCAATATGGCTACACCTTC. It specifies CASSLGLQGFQYGYTF.

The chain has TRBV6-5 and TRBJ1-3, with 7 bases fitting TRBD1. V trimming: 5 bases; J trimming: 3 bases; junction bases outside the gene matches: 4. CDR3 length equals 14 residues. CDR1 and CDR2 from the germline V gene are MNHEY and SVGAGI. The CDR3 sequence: CASSRRDSGNTIYF. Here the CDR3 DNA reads TGTGCCAGCAGTCGACGGGACAGTGGAAACACCATATATTTT.

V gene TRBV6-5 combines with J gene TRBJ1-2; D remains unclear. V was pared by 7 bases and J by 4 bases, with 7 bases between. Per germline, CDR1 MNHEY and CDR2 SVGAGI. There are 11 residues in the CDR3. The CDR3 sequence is CASTSGYGYTF. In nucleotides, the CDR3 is TGTGCCAGCACCTCGGGCTATGGCTACACCTTC.

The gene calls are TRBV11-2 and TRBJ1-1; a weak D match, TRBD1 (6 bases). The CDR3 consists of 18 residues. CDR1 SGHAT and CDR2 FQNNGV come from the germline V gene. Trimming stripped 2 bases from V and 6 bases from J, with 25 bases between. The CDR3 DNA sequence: TGTGCCAGCAGCTTACTGGGCGGCGGGGGCGGGTATAGGGCTGAAGCTTTCTTT. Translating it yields CASSLLGGGGGYRAEAFF.

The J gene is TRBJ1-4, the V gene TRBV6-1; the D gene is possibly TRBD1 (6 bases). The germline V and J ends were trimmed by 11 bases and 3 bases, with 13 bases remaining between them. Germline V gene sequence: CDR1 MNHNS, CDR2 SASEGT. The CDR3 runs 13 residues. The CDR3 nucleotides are TGTGCCGTCAACAGGGCCCCTAATGAAAAACTGTTTTTT. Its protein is CAVNRAPNEKLFF.

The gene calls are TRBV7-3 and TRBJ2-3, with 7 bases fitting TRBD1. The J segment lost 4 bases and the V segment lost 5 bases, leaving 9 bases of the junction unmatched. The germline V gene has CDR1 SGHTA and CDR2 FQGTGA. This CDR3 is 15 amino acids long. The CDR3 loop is CASSQTGRYADTQYF. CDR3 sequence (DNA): TGTGCCAGCAGCCAGACAGGGAGATACGCAGATACGCAGTATTTT.